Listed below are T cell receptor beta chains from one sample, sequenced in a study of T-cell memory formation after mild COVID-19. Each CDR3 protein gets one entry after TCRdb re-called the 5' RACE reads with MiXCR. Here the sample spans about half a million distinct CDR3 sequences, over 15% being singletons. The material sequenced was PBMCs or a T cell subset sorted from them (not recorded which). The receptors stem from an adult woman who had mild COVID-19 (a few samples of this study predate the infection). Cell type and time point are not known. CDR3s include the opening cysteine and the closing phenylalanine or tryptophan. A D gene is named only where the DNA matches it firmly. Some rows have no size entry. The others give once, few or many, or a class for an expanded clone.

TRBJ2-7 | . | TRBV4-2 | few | TGTGCCAGCAGCCAAGTGGGGGGCGCGGCCTCCTACGAGCAGTACTTC | CASSQVGGAASYEQYF
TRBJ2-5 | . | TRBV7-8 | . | TGTGCCAGCAGCCCGAGGGTCCAAGAGACCCAGTACTTC | CASSPRVQETQYF
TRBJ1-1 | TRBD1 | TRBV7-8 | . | TGTGCCAGCAGCATGGACAGGGGAAGTAGTACTGAAGCTTTCTTT | CASSMDRGSSTEAFF
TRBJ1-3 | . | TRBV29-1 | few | TGCAGCGTTGAATCCGGGTCGGTAGCAGGAAACACCATATATTTT | CSVESGSVAGNTIYF
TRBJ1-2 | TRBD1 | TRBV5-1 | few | TGCGCCAGCAGCCTGGACAGGGTGGATGGCTACACCTTC | CASSLDRVDGYTF
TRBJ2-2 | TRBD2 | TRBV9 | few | TGTGCCAGCAGCCCTAGTGGTAGCGGGTCTTCCGGGGAGCTGTTTTTT | CASSPSGSGSSGELFF
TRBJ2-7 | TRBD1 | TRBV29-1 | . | TGCAGCGTTGAAACAGGACAGGGGCAGTACGAGCAGTACTTC | CSVETGQGQYEQYF
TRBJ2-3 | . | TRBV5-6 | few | TGTGCCAGCAGTACCCCCGGGGCTAACACAGATACGCAGTATTTT | CASSTPGANTDTQYF
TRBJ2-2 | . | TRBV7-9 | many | TGTGCCAGCAGCAACCCTAGCGCTAACACCGGGGAGCTGTTTTTT | CASSNPSANTGELFF
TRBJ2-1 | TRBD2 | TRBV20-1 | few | TGCAGTGCCCACCCGAGGGTAGCGGGGCACAATGAGCAGTTCTTC | CSAHPRVAGHNEQFF
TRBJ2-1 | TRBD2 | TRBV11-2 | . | TGTGCCAGCAGCACCTACGCCGGGGGACTAGCGAACTCCTACAATGAGCAGTTCTTC | CASSTYAGGLANSYNEQFF
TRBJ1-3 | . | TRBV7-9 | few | TGTGCCAGCACCGGCTTTTTTGGAAACACCATATATTTT | CASTGFFGNTIYF
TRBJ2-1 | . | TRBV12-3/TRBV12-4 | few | TGTGCCAGCAGCGAACAGTATGGGGCTGATGAGCAGTTCTTC | CASSEQYGADEQFF
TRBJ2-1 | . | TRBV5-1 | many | TGCGCCAGCAGCTTGGCTGTGACAGGCTATGAGCAGTTCTTC | CASSLAVTGYEQFF
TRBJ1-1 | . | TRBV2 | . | TGTGCCAGCAGTGTACCACCGAACACTGAAGCTTTCTTT | CASSVPPNTEAFF
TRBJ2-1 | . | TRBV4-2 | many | TGTGCCAGCAGCCAAGAAAACGGGGCCTCCTACAATGAGCAGTTCTTC | CASSQENGASYNEQFF
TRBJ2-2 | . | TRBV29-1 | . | TGCAGCGTATGCGTGAACACCGGGGAGCTGTTTTTT | CSVCVNTGELFF